Below, one T cell receptor beta chain is given with its context. After removal of 2 bases from V and 3 bases from J, the junction contained 7 bases not matched to a gene. The V gene's germline CDR1 is SGHRS and CDR2 YFSETQ. The CDR3 covers 15 residues. The data belong to a study of blood T cell repertoires in COVID-19. The overall study: The study drew acute and convalescent COVID-19 samples from the United States, Italy and Spain. Nucleic acid was either cDNA or gDNA, and it came from T cells, B-cell-depleted T cells, or PBMCs.

Original data processing: The authors estimated nucleated cell counts from reference gene primer amplification. Sequenced by immunoSEQ multiplex PCR; TCRdb stores in-frame clones only, minus some. V and J calls and clone size are given by that table; D and trimming were obtained from the DNA. The sample includes 180,000 or so clones, about 85% of them seen just once. This sequence joins TRBV5-1 and TRBJ2-5, with 7 bases that match TRBD1. The material sequenced was peripheral blood. This sequence was found in a young man with acute or convalescent COVID-19. The CDR3 region has the DNA TGCGCCAGCAGCTTACAGGGGAACACCGAAGAGACCCAGTACTTC. Its protein product is CASSLQGNTEETQYF.